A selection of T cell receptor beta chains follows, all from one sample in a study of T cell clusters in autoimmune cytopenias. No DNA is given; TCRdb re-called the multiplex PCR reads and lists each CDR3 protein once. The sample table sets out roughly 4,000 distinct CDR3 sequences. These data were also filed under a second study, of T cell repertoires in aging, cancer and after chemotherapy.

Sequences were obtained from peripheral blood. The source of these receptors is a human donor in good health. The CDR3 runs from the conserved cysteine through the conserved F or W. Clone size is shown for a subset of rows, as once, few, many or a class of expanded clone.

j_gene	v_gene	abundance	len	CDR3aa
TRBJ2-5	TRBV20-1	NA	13	CSAAGGREETQYF
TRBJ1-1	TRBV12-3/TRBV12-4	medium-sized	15	CASSPQTGQGTEAFF
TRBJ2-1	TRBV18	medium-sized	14	CASSPILSYNEQFF
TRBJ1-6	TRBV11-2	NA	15	CASSLEAAYNSPLHF
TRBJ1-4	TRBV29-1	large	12	CSVNGGNEKLFF
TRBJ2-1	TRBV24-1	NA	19	CATSGRTSGDFSSYNEQFF
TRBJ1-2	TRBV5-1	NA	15	CASSLEGSSVDGYTF
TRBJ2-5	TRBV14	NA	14	CASSQNRGQETQYF
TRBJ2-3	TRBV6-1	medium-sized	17	CASSELRLAGGGDTQYF
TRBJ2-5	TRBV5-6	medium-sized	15	CASSLVIDRVETQYF
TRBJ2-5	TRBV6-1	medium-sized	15	CASPAGLNYQETQYF
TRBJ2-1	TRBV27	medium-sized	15	CASSMGLGAYNEQFF
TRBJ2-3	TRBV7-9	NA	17	CASSPPFRASGTDTQYF
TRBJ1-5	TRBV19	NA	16	CASSIPLQGGDGAQHF
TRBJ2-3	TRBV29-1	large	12	CSVDGGTDTQYF
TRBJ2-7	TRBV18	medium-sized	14	CATGPGGRFDEQYF
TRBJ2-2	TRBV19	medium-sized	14	CADGGQGKSGELFF
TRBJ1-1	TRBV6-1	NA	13	CASSVQRLTEAFF
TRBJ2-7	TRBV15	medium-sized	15	CATSRDLVGTSEQYF
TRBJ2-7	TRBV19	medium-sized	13	CASSIQTGGEQYF
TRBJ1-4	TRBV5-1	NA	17	CASSQRGQGAANEKLFF
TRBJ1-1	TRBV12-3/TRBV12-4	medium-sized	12	CASRRGGTEAFF
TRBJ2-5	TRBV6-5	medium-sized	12	CASRAGSKTQYF
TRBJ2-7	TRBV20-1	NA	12	CSAEPAGYEQYF
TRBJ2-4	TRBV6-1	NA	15	CASSRQGVAKNIQYF
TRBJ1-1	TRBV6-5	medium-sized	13	CASSKTANTEAFF
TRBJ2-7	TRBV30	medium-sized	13	CAWSVSVYYEQYF
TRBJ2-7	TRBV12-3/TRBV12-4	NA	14	CASSERTGDWEQYF
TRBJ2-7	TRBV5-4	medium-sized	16	CASSLAPGQYQFKQYF
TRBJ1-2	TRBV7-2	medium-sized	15	CASSLAQRANYGYTF
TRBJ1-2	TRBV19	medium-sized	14	CASSPRDSNYGYTF
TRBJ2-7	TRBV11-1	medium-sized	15	CASSSTRDRAYEQYF
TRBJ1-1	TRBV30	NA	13	CACQTQGETEAFF
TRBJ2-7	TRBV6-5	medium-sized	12	CASSNSGGAPVF
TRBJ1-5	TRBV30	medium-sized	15	CAWSVGGIGNQPQHF
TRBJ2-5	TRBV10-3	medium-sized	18	CAISENDGGAGGQETQYF
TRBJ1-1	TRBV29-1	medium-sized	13	CSVRTGGNTEAFF
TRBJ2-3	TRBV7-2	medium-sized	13	CASSRQGTDTQYF
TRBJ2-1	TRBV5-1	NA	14	CASSWGDSNNEQFF
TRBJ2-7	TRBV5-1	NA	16	CASSLRTSGNTYEQYF
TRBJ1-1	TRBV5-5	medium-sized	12	CASSLVGSEAFF
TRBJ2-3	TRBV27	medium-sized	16	CASSLYRTSSPDTQYF
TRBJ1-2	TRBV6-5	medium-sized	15	CASSVTTGGGYGYTF